The clone carrying this TCR beta chain was counted only a few times. Its antigen is currently unknown. This entry is derived from a study of CD8 T cells in ankylosing spondylitis. Libraries of TCR beta came from quantitative 5'-RACE with molecular barcodes. TCRdb reprocessed the 5' RACE reads with MiXCR, giving one entry per CDR3 protein. The table has approximately 550,000 distinct CDR3 sequences, roughly 13% seen once. Germline V CDR1 and CDR2: SGHRS, YFSETQ. This CDR3 contains 14 residues. Germline trimming cut 4 bases from V and 6 bases from J; bases unmatched to any gene: 9. Broader study findings: In ankylosing spondylitis patients, matched synovial fluid reportedly showed significant enrichment of disease-linked clones. Ankylosing spondylitis blood appeared to carry a characteristic TCR beta motif of several highly homologous variants. Clones that were linked to disease were CD8+ and were relatively rare in peripheral blood.

Material: blood, either unsorted or a sorted T cell fraction (not recorded which). The chain couples TRBV5-1 to TRBJ2-7; TRBD1 matches at 8 bases. The TCR sequence derives from a male donor with ankylosing spondylitis. The CDR3 loop reads CASSTDRVRGEQYF. The DNA of the CDR3 is TGCGCCAGCAGCACGGACAGGGTGCGCGGCGAGCAGTACTTC.